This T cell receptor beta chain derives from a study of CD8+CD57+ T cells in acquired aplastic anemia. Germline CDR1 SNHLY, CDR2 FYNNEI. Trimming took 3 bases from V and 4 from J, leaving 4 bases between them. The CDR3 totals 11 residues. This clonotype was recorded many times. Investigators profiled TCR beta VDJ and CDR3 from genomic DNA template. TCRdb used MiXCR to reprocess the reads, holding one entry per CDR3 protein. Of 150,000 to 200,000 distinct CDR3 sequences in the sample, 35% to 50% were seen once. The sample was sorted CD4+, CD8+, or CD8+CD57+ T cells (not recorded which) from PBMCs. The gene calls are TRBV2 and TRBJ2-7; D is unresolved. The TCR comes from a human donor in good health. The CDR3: CASSEGYEQYF. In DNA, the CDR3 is TGTGCCAGCAGTGAGGGTTACGAGCAGTACTTC.